A single sample is the source of the 22 T cell receptor beta chains below, sequenced in a study of response to subunit inactivated influenza vaccine. TCRdb reprocessed the RT-PCR reads via MiXCR and lists one record per CDR3 protein. This sample has around 190,000 distinct CDR3 sequences, with about 9% found just once. The sample in question was non-naive T cells sorted from PBMCs, obtained on the day of vaccination. The receptors come from a man aged 50-60 years who received an inactivated influenza vaccine.

This clonotype has only a few counts. V is TRBV5-1 and J is TRBJ2-7, with 12 bases matching TRBD1. With 4 bases clipped from V and 4 bases from J, the junction kept 9 bases outside the gene matches. The CDR3 length is 16 residues. Per the germline V gene, CDR1 is SGHRS and CDR2 is YFSETQ. In nucleotides, the CDR3 is TGCGCCAGCAGCCGCTACCCGGGACAGGGGGCTTACGAGCAGTACTTC. This encodes CASSRYPGQGAYEQYF.

The chain joins TRBV7-2 to TRBJ2-1; TRBD1 or TRBD2 may be the D gene (6 bases each). V was pared by 2 bases and J by 3 bases, with 14 bases between. The CDR3 has 16 amino acids. Germline CDR1 reads SGHTA; CDR2 reads FQGNSA. DNA of the CDR3: TGTGCCAGCAGCTTACGAGGGGGGTCGGTCTACAATGAGCAGTTCTTC. Translating gives CASSLRGGSVYNEQFF.

This clonotype was detected ten times or more. The J gene is TRBJ2-1, the V gene TRBV7-6; D not resolved. The germline gives CDR1 SGHVS, CDR2 FNYEAQ. The CDR3 runs 13 residues. The ends were cut back, 5 bases at V and 2 bases at J, with 7 bases in the middle. CDR3 amino acids: CASSRRAYNEQFF. The CDR3, as DNA: TGTGCCAGCAGCCGGAGAGCCTACAATGAGCAGTTCTTC.

This rearrangement joins TRBV7-3 to TRBJ2-1; 8 bases are shared with TRBD2. The germline CDR1 and CDR2 sequences are SGHTA and FQGTGA. V shed 3 bases and J 6 bases; nucleotides not matched to a gene: 7. The CDR3 totals 15 residues. CDR3 DNA: TGTGCCAGCAGCTTGAGCGGGAGAACTTCCAATGAGCAGTTCTTC. It codes for CASSLSGRTSNEQFF.

The chain recombines TRBV5-6 with TRBJ2-3; 8 nucleotides match TRBD1. CDR1 is SGHDT and CDR2 is YYEEEE in the germline V gene. V was clipped by 4 bases and J by 8 bases; unmatched bases: 9. The CDR3 sequence is 14 residues long. CDR3 coding DNA: TGTGCCAGCAGCAGTCGGACAGGGAGAGCTACGCAGTATTTT. It specifies CASSSRTGRATQYF.

This chain links TRBV12-3 or TRBV12-4 with TRBJ2-7; D possibly corresponds to TRBD2 (6 bases). CDR3 length equals 14 residues. V was trimmed by 6 bases and J by 5 bases, leaving 17 bases between them. The CDR3 protein is CASRRGLRGHEQYF. CDR3 coding DNA: TGTGCCAGCAGGCGGGGACTCCGTGGCCACGAGCAGTACTTC.

The gene calls are TRBV3-1 and TRBJ2-3; D is uncertain. Looked up from germline, CDR1 is LGHDT and CDR2 is YNNKEL (reference sequence). CDR3 length: 14 amino acids. Between the trimmed V and J ends, which lost 4 bases and 5 bases, there was a span of 13 bases. CDR3 DNA: TGTGCCAGCAGCCCCCCGCACTTGCGAGATACGCAGTATTTT. Its translation is CASSPPHLRDTQYF.

A few counts support this clonotype. The CDR3 bases are TGCAGTGCTAGAGGAGCAGGGCCCTCATCGAAGCATAGCAATCAGCCCCAGCATTTT. Amino acid sequence: CSARGAGPSSKHSNQPQHF. The chain carries TRBV20-1 and TRBJ1-5, with D tentatively TRBD1 (5 bases). Germline CDR1 is DFQATT and CDR2 is SNEGSKA (reference sequence). There are 19 residues in the CDR3. V lost 1 base to trimming and J lost 0 bases, with 22 bases between them.

This clonotype occurred a few times. The chain joins TRBV4-1 to TRBJ1-2; D ambiguous. V dropped 4 bases and J dropped 5 bases, with 17 bases sitting between them. This CDR3 spans 15 amino acids. Germline lookup yields CDR1 MGHRA and CDR2 YSYEKL. The CDR3 DNA sequence: TGCGCCAGCAGCCCGATGGTCCAGCTATCATATGGCTACACCTTC. This codes for CASSPMVQLSYGYTF.

This clonotype was seen repeatedly, ten times or more. The J gene is TRBJ1-5, the V gene TRBV4-3; D not resolved. Germline CDR1 LGHNA, CDR2 YSLEER. Trimming took off 0 bases at V and 4 bases at J, with 7 bases between the two ends. The CDR3 totals 14 residues. Here the CDR3 DNA reads TGCGCCAGCAGCCAAGATTTAGGGAATCAGCCCCAGCATTTT. Translating gives CASSQDLGNQPQHF.

In this sample, this clonotype turned up a few times. The rearrangement joins TRBV5-5 to TRBJ2-5; D is uncertain. There are 14 residues in the CDR3. The V gene lost 1 base and the J gene lost 0 bases, with 7 bases spanning the gap. CDR1 and CDR2 (germline): SGHKS, YYEKEE (reference sequence). The CDR3 spells CASSLSAYQETQYF. In DNA, the CDR3 is TGTGCCAGCAGCTTGTCGGCGTACCAAGAGACCCAGTACTTC.

This clonotype was picked up a small number of times. The chain has TRBV7-8 and TRBJ2-3; TRBD2 aligns across 9 bases. CDR3 length: 17 residues. In germline, CDR1 is SGHVS, CDR2 FQNEAQ. J lost 1 base, V lost 5 bases, and 10 bases had no gene match. The DNA of the CDR3 is TGTGCCAGCAGCAGTAGCGGGAGTTTACAGGGCACAGATACGCAGTATTTT. Protein: CASSSSGSLQGTDTQYF. The full variable domain, with the rest looked up from reference TRBV7-8 and TRBJ2-3, is GAGVSQSPRYKVAKRGQDVALRCDPISGHVSLFWYQQALGQGPEFLTYFQNEAQLDKSGLPSDRFFAERPEGSVSTLKIQRTQQEDSAVYLCASSSSGSLQGTDTQYFGPGTRLTVL.

The table lists this clonotype with many counts. The chain combines TRBV12-3 or TRBV12-4 with TRBJ2-1, with 10 bases identical to TRBD1. This CDR3 is built from 14 residues. V lost 6 bases to trimming and J lost 8 bases; unmatched junction nucleotides: 7. This CDR3 is CASRPRDRGHEQFF. Written as DNA, the CDR3 is TGTGCCAGCAGACCGCGGGACAGGGGACATGAGCAGTTCTTC.

The rearrangement joins TRBV6-2 or TRBV6-3 to TRBJ2-7; D tentatively reads TRBD1 or TRBD2 (5 bases each). V shed 6 bases and J shed 2 bases, with 14 bases lying between them. Germline CDR1 MNHEY, CDR2 SVGEGT. The CDR3 is 14 amino acids. The CDR3 region is CASSDGTGTYEQYF. CDR3 nucleotide sequence: TGTGCCAGCAGCGACGGGACGGGCACCTACGAGCAGTACTTC.

V gene TRBV10-2 combines with J gene TRBJ2-1, with D tentatively TRBD2 (5 bases). This CDR3 has 16 amino acids. Germline values: CDR1 WSHSY, CDR2 SAAADI. In DNA form, the CDR3 reads TGCGCTATCGGAGCAGGTACGGGAACCCCTCCCGGGGAGCAGTTCTTC. This translates into CAIGAGTGTPPGEQFF.

This clonotype was recorded at least ten times. The chain uses TRBV12-3 or TRBV12-4 and TRBJ2-3, with 7 bases fitting TRBD1. The CDR3 runs 18 residues. J lost 4 bases, V lost 6 bases, and 19 bases had no gene match. CDR3 sequence: CASSRPRQGFRVADTQYF. CDR3 sequence (DNA): TGTGCCAGCAGCCGGCCTCGACAGGGATTCCGCGTTGCAGATACGCAGTATTTT.

This clonotype was seen only a few times. CDR3 amino acids: CASSSLGQGVSEKLFF. In nucleotides, the CDR3 is TGTGCCAGCAGTTCTCTGGGACAGGGGGTCAGTGAAAAACTGTTTTTT. The V and J genes are TRBV7-9 and TRBJ1-4, with 11 bases fitting TRBD1. Germline CDR1 SEHNR, CDR2 FQNEAQ (reference sequence). Germline trimming cut 6 bases from V and 7 bases from J; bases unmatched to any gene: 10. This CDR3 has 16 amino acids.

This clonotype was picked up many times. This chain connects TRBV29-1 to TRBJ2-3; D uncertain. Per the germline V gene, CDR1 is SQVTM and CDR2 is ANQGSEA. The CDR3 length is 11 residues. The CDR3 loop is CTVGSTDTQYF. CDR3 sequence (DNA): TGCACCGTAGGTAGCACAGATACGCAGTATTTT.

The V gene is TRBV6-2 or TRBV6-3, the J gene TRBJ2-3; weak D call: TRBD2 (7 bases). Germline CDR1 is MNHEY and CDR2 is SVGEGT. The ends were cut back, 5 bases at V and 2 bases at J, with 14 bases in the middle. The CDR3 contains 15 residues. The CDR3 nucleotides read TGTGCCAGCAGTCCCCGGGCGGGGGCCACAGATACGCAGTATTTT. It is translated as CASSPRAGATDTQYF.

This clonotype appeared many times. This rearrangement joins TRBV4-1 to TRBJ2-7, with a possible D match to TRBD2 (5 bases). This CDR3 is 14 amino acids long. Germline assignment: CDR1 MGHRA and CDR2 YSYEKL. With 1 base removed from V and 6 bases from J, the gap between germline ends came to 13 bases. The DNA of the CDR3 is TGCGCCAGCAGCCAAGTTTACGGGGTTGGCGAGCAGTACTTC. Translating it yields CASSQVYGVGEQYF.

This clonotype showed up many times. This chain connects TRBV5-1 to TRBJ2-3; TRBD1 or TRBD2 may be the D gene (5 bases each). Between the trimmed V and J ends, which lost 5 bases and 2 bases, there was a span of 12 bases. CDR3 size: 14 residues. Germline CDR1 is SGHRS and CDR2 is YFSETQ. The CDR3 region is CASRLRGNTDTQYF. The CDR3 DNA follows: TGCGCCAGCAGACTGAGGGGCAACACAGATACGCAGTATTTT.

The chain couples TRBV3-1 to TRBJ1-2, with D possibly being TRBD1 (5 bases). Trimming cost V 1 base and J 9 bases, with 15 bases left between them. CDR3 length: 14 amino acids. From germline, CDR1 is LGHDT and CDR2 YNNKEL (reference sequence). The DNA for the CDR3 is TGTGCCAGCAGCCAAGCCGAGGCAGGGCGGCGCTACACCTTC. This gives the protein CASSQAEAGRRYTF.